The TCR beta chain under discussion was sequenced for a study of T cells in localized non-small cell lung cancer. The method was immunoSEQ multiplex PCR; TCRdb's version includes in-frame clones alone and lacks a portion of them. The sample records 48,000 or so clones, 70% to 90% being singletons. Study results and caveats: Since sequencing was restricted to only one region of the tumor, intratumor heterogeneity remains a possibility. Uninvolved adjacent lung showed peak T cell clonality, exceeding tumor. There was an association of higher blood T cell density with longer overall survival.

Notes on this clone: Its specificity is unknown.

This CDR3 is 15 amino acids long. Germline CDR1 is LGHNA and CDR2 is YNFKEQ. With V trimmed by 6 bases and J by 4 bases, 9 bases remained unmatched. The rearrangement uses TRBV4-2 and TRBJ2-7; 10 bases line up with TRBD2. The clonotype was recovered from a male donor aged 60 or over with stage III squamous cell lung carcinoma. The specimen comprised peripheral blood, sampled before any cancer treatment. CDR3 in amino acids: CASRIALAGAYEQYF. CDR3 coding DNA: TGTGCCAGCAGGATAGCTCTAGCGGGAGCGTACGAGCAGTACTTC.